This is a list of T cell receptor beta chains from one sample in a study of blood T cell repertoires in COVID-19. Profiled with immunoSEQ multiplex PCR; TCRdb holds only in-frame clones, not every one. The table includes some 190,000 clones, roughly 88% detected once. Source material: peripheral blood. These receptors all stem from a middle-aged woman who had recovered from COVID-19. Each CDR3 is given with its conserved first and last residue. Each record gives: CDR3 protein, CDR3 DNA, D gene, clone size, J gene, V gene. A D gene is named only where the DNA matches it firmly. Not every row has a clone size; where given, it reads once, few, many or a size class.

CDR3: CASKGQGVETQYF
DNA: TGTGCCAGTAAAGGACAGGGTGTGGAGACCCAGTACTTC
D: TRBD1
size: -
J: TRBJ2-5
V: TRBV19

CDR3: CASSIIGVNTEAFF
DNA: TGTGCCAGTAGTATTATCGGGGTGAACACTGAAGCTTTCTTT
D: -
size: -
J: TRBJ1-1
V: TRBV19

CDR3: CASSMGQFRLNTEAFF
DNA: TGTGCCAGTAGTATGGGACAGTTCCGTCTGAACACTGAAGCTTTCTTT
D: TRBD1
size: -
J: TRBJ1-1
V: TRBV19

CDR3: CASSLIASGSYNEQFF
DNA: TGTGCCAGCAGTTTAATTGCTAGCGGGAGCTACAATGAGCAGTTCTTC
D: TRBD2
size: few
J: TRBJ2-1
V: TRBV27

CDR3: CASSPLTGGREAFF
DNA: TGTGCCAGCTCACCTTTGACAGGGGGTAGGGAAGCTTTCTTT
D: TRBD1
size: -
J: TRBJ1-1
V: TRBV18

CDR3: CASSLQGRLGYNEQFF
DNA: TGTGCCAGCAGTTTACAGGGAAGGTTAGGCTACAATGAGCAGTTCTTC
D: -
size: -
J: TRBJ2-1
V: TRBV2

CDR3: CASSTLRDRLYEQYF
DNA: TGTGCCAGCAGTACACTCCGGGACAGACTATACGAGCAGTACTTC
D: TRBD1
size: -
J: TRBJ2-7
V: TRBV27

CDR3: CSSDGGLGNTIYF
DNA: TGCAGCTCTGACGGCGGTTTGGGAAACACCATATATTTT
D: -
size: -
J: TRBJ1-3
V: TRBV29-1

CDR3: CASSLEESSYNEQFF
DNA: TGTGCCAGCAGCCTTGAGGAGAGCTCCTACAATGAGCAGTTCTTC
D: -
size: -
J: TRBJ2-1
V: TRBV6-5

CDR3: CASSRDGGTQYF
DNA: TGTGCCAGCAGCCGTGACGGGGGGACCCAGTACTTC
D: -
size: -
J: TRBJ2-5
V: TRBV2

CDR3: CASSLYPTAGELFF
DNA: TGTGCCAGCAGTTTATACCCGACTGCCGGGGAGCTGTTTTTT
D: -
size: -
J: TRBJ2-2
V: TRBV27

CDR3: CASSPGVRTGEGQPQHF
DNA: TGCGCCAGCAGCCCAGGGGTCCGGACAGGTGAAGGTCAGCCCCAGCATTTT
D: TRBD1
size: -
J: TRBJ1-5
V: TRBV4-3

CDR3: CASSPRTSGRYSSYEQYF
DNA: TGTGCCAGCAGTCCACGGACTAGCGGGCGTTACTCATCCTACGAGCAGTACTTC
D: TRBD2
size: -
J: TRBJ2-7
V: TRBV6-6

CDR3: CASSLAGGLSYEQYF
DNA: TGCGCCAGCAGCTTAGCGGGAGGCTTGTCCTACGAGCAGTACTTC
D: TRBD2
size: -
J: TRBJ2-7
V: TRBV5-1

CDR3: CASSHRGSGEQYF
DNA: TGTGCCAGCAGTCACCGGGGGTCGGGCGAGCAGTACTTC
D: -
size: -
J: TRBJ2-7
V: TRBV6-5

CDR3: CASRGGSGQPQHF
DNA: TGTGCCAGCAGAGGGGGTTCAGGTCAGCCCCAGCATTTT
D: -
size: once
J: TRBJ1-5
V: TRBV28

CDR3: CSVTQGSVTDTQYF
DNA: TGCAGCGTGACACAGGGGAGCGTCACAGATACGCAGTATTTT
D: TRBD1
size: -
J: TRBJ2-3
V: TRBV29-1

CDR3: CASSLQDSRSYNEQFF
DNA: TGTGCCAGCAGCCTCCAGGACAGCCGCTCCTACAATGAGCAGTTCTTC
D: -
size: -
J: TRBJ2-1
V: TRBV9

CDR3: CASSQEGGETEAFF
DNA: TGTGCCAGCAGCCAAGAAGGGGGGGAAACTGAAGCTTTCTTT
D: -
size: -
J: TRBJ1-1
V: TRBV3-1/TRBV3-2

CDR3: CASSRRTGGNQPQHF
DNA: TGCGCCAGCAGCAGACGAACGGGGGGCAATCAGCCCCAGCATTTT
D: -
size: -
J: TRBJ1-5
V: TRBV4-3

CDR3: CASSELAGVLSKETQYF
DNA: TGTGCCAGTAGTGAACTAGCGGGAGTCTTATCGAAAGAGACCCAGTACTTC
D: TRBD2
size: -
J: TRBJ2-5
V: TRBV19

CDR3: CASSQVGSNSPLHF
DNA: TGTGCCAGCAGCCAAGTGGGCAGCAATTCACCCCTCCACTTT
D: -
size: -
J: TRBJ1-6
V: TRBV7-9

CDR3: CASSPGQGTDTEAFF
DNA: TGTGCCAGCTCACCAGGACAGGGGACCGACACTGAAGCTTTCTTT
D: TRBD1
size: -
J: TRBJ1-1
V: TRBV18

CDR3: CATSRGGQSNQPQHF
DNA: TGTGCCACCAGCAGAGGCGGACAGAGCAATCAGCCCCAGCATTTT
D: -
size: -
J: TRBJ1-5
V: TRBV15

CDR3: CSVRGQGLYEQYF
DNA: TGCAGCGTTAGGGGACAGGGCCTCTACGAGCAGTACTTC
D: TRBD1
size: -
J: TRBJ2-7
V: TRBV29-1

CDR3: CASSFSGEETQYF
DNA: TGCGCCAGCAGCTTTTCAGGGGAAGAGACCCAGTACTTC
D: -
size: -
J: TRBJ2-5
V: TRBV5-1

CDR3: CASSQLTWRDRGQHGYTF
DNA: TGTGCCAGCAGCCAATTGACCTGGCGGGACAGGGGGCAACATGGCTACACCTTC
D: TRBD1
size: -
J: TRBJ1-2
V: TRBV16

CDR3: CASSFFDGGNTEAFF
DNA: TGTGCCAGCAGCTTTTTCGACGGGGGGAACACTGAAGCTTTCTTT
D: -
size: -
J: TRBJ1-1
V: TRBV11-2

CDR3: CASSGGVGRGNNEQFF
DNA: TGTGCCAGCAGCGGCGGGGTGGGACGGGGAAACAATGAGCAGTTCTTC
D: -
size: once
J: TRBJ2-1
V: TRBV7-3

CDR3: CAWSNQVVFYGYTF
DNA: TGTGCCTGGAGTAACCAGGTAGTGTTCTATGGCTACACCTTC
D: -
size: -
J: TRBJ1-2
V: TRBV30

CDR3: CASSLASGRSLGQETQYF
DNA: TGTGCCAGCAGCTTGGCTAGCGGGAGAAGCCTGGGTCAAGAGACCCAGTACTTC
D: TRBD2
size: -
J: TRBJ2-5
V: TRBV11-2

CDR3: CASSYLGRGYGYTF
DNA: TGTGCCAGCAGTTACCTCGGCAGGGGGTATGGCTACACCTTC
D: TRBD1
size: -
J: TRBJ1-2
V: TRBV6-2/TRBV6-3

CDR3: CASSQGGSMETQYF
DNA: TGCGCCAGCAGCCAAGGTGGGAGTATGGAGACCCAGTACTTC
D: -
size: -
J: TRBJ2-5
V: TRBV4-1

CDR3: CAIKGQGGDQPQHF
DNA: TGTGCCATCAAGGGACAGGGGGGCGATCAGCCCCAGCATTTT
D: TRBD1
size: -
J: TRBJ1-5
V: TRBV10-3

CDR3: CASRNSGEQYF
DNA: TGTGCCAGCAGGAACTCGGGGGAGCAGTACTTC
D: -
size: -
J: TRBJ2-7
V: TRBV25-1

CDR3: CASGFTVAGVPNEQFF
DNA: TGTGCTAGTGGTTTCACGGTAGCGGGAGTCCCCAATGAGCAGTTCTTC
D: TRBD2
size: -
J: TRBJ2-1
V: TRBV12-5

CDR3: CASSLGGTRSHEQFF
DNA: TGTGCCAGCAGCCTAGGGGGGACTAGAAGCCATGAGCAGTTCTTC
D: TRBD2
size: -
J: TRBJ2-1
V: TRBV9

CDR3: CASSQPRGDTEAFF
DNA: TGTGCCAGCAGCCAACCCCGGGGGGACACTGAAGCTTTCTTT
D: -
size: -
J: TRBJ1-1
V: TRBV4-2

CDR3: CASTLTRDSYEQYF
DNA: TGTGCCAGCACCCTTACTAGGGACAGCTACGAGCAGTACTTC
D: TRBD1
size: -
J: TRBJ2-7
V: TRBV7-2

CDR3: CSVLDQGGGYTF
DNA: TGCAGCGTTTTGGACCAAGGGGGTGGCTACACCTTC
D: -
size: -
J: TRBJ1-2
V: TRBV29-1

CDR3: CASSLINLAGVRHEQFF
DNA: TGTGCCAGCAGTTTAATCAACTTAGCGGGAGTAAGGCATGAGCAGTTCTTC
D: TRBD2
size: -
J: TRBJ2-1
V: TRBV27

CDR3: CASSAPGTGGSGNTIYF
DNA: TGTGCCAGCAGCGCGCCCGGGACAGGGGGTTCTGGAAACACCATATATTTT
D: TRBD1
size: -
J: TRBJ1-3
V: TRBV9

CDR3: CASSHTYEQYF
DNA: TGTGCCAGCAGCCATACCTACGAGCAGTACTTC
D: -
size: -
J: TRBJ2-7
V: TRBV14

CDR3: CACHGETNEKLFF
DNA: TGTGCCTGCCACGGGGAAACTAATGAAAAACTGTTTTTT
D: -
size: -
J: TRBJ1-4
V: TRBV30

CDR3: CASSLTGYGANVLTF
DNA: TGTGCCAGCAGTTTAACGGGGTATGGGGCCAACGTCCTGACTTTC
D: -
size: -
J: TRBJ2-6
V: TRBV27

CDR3: CASSPIHQSTGGHEQYF
DNA: TGTGCCAGCAGTCCTATTCACCAATCTACAGGGGGGCATGAGCAGTACTTC
D: TRBD1
size: -
J: TRBJ2-7
V: TRBV27

CDR3: CASSISRSGDTQYF
DNA: TGTGCCAGTAGTATCTCCCGATCGGGGGATACGCAGTATTTT
D: -
size: -
J: TRBJ2-3
V: TRBV19

CDR3: CASTGGTGYYNEQFF
DNA: TGTGCCAGCACAGGCGGGACAGGGTACTACAATGAGCAGTTCTTC
D: TRBD1
size: -
J: TRBJ2-1
V: TRBV6-6